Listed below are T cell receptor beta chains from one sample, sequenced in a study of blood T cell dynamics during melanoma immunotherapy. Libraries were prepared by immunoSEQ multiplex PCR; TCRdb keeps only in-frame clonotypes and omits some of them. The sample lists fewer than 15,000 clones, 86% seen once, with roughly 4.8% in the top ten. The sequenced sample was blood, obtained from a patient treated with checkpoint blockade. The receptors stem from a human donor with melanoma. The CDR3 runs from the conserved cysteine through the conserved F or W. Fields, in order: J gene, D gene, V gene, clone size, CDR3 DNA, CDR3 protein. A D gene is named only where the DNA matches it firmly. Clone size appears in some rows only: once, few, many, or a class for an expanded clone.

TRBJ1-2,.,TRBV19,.,TGTGCCAGTACCGCACTTCATCCGGGCTATGGCTACACCTTC,CASTALHPGYGYTF
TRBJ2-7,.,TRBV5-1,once,TGCGCCAGCAGCTCAAATCCTAGGGTTAACGAGCAGTACTTC,CASSSNPRVNEQYF
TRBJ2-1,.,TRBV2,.,TGTGCCAGTAGCGGTCGCTCCTACAATGAGCAGTTCTTC,CASSGRSYNEQFF
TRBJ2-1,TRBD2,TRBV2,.,TGTGCCAGCAGGAGGGGACTAGCGGGAATATACAATGAGCAGTTCTTC,CASRRGLAGIYNEQFF
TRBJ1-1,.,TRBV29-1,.,TGCAGCGCTTCCGGGCCCAGCACTGAAGCTTTCTTT,CSASGPSTEAFF
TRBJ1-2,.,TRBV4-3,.,TGCGCCAGCAGCCAAGATGCGGGGGATAACTATGGCTACACCTTC,CASSQDAGDNYGYTF
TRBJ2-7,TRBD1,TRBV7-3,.,TGTGCCAGCAGCCCTGGACAGGGCTACGAGCAGTACTTC,CASSPGQGYEQYF
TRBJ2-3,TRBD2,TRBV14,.,TGTGCCAGCAGCAGACTAGCGGGCACAGATACGCAGTATTTT,CASSRLAGTDTQYF
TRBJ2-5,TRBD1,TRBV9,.,TGTGCCAGCAGCGTAGTGGGAGCAGGGGGAGAGACCCAGTACTTC,CASSVVGAGGETQYF
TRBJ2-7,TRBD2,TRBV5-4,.,TGTGCCAGCAGCTTGGCCGGCGGGAGTCCCAACGAGCAGTACTTC,CASSLAGGSPNEQYF
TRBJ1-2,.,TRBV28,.,TGTGCCAGCAGCTCCGACAGCCATGGCTACACCTTC,CASSSDSHGYTF
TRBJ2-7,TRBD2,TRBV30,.,TGTGCCTGGGGGACTAGCGGGAGTTTAATGGACGAGCAGTACTTC,CAWGTSGSLMDEQYF
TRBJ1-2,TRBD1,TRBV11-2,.,TGTGCCAGCAGCACCGACAGGGTCTATGGCTACACCTTC,CASSTDRVYGYTF
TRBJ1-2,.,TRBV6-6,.,TGTGCCAGCAGTTACTTGGTGGGGAACTATGGCTACACCTTC,CASSYLVGNYGYTF
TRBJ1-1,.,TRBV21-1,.,TGTGCCAGCAGCAAAGGAAGAGGAGGGCTGACTTTCTTT,CASSKGRGGLTFF
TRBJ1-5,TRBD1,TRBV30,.,TGTGCCTGGAGTGTCGGGGACAGTGGAGATCAGCCCCAGCATTTT,CAWSVGDSGDQPQHF
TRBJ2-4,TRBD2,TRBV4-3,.,TGCGCCAGCAGCCAACTAGCGGGAGGCGAGTCTGAACTAGCCAAAAACATTCAGTACTTC,CASSQLAGGESELAKNIQYF
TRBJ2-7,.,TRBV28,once,TGTGCCAGCAGTTTCTTATTAGGGCCCCGCTACGAGCAGTACTTC,CASSFLLGPRYEQYF
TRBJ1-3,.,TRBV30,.,TGTGCCTGGTCGGCCGTGAATTTTGGAAACACCATATATTTT,CAWSAVNFGNTIYF
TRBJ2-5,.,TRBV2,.,TGTGCCAGCAGTGAGGGGTCAGGGCCTCGTCAGTACTTC,CASSEGSGPRQYF
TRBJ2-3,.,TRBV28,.,TGTGCCAGCAGTCCAGCGACAGGCCAGACGCAGTATTTT,CASSPATGQTQYF
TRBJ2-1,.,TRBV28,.,TGTGCCAGCAGACCTTTAGGACGGAGTCTGAGCAATGAGCAGTTCTTC,CASRPLGRSLSNEQFF
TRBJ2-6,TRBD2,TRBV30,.,TGTGCCTGGAGTCTAGCGGTTAGGGCCAACGTCCTGACTTTC,CAWSLAVRANVLTF
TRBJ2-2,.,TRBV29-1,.,TGCAGCGTTGGATCCCGAGCCGGGGAGCTGTTTTTT,CSVGSRAGELFF
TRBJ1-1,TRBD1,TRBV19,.,TGTGCCAGTAGAAGGGGAAGGGACAGGGACTCCGCTTTCTTT,CASRRGRDRDSAFF
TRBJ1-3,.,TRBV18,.,TGTGCCAGCTCACCACGTGCAGGCACCACTGGAAACACCATATATTTT,CASSPRAGTTGNTIYF
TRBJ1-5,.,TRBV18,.,TGTGCCAGCTCAGGAGGGGGGAATAGCAATCAGCCCCAGCATTTT,CASSGGGNSNQPQHF